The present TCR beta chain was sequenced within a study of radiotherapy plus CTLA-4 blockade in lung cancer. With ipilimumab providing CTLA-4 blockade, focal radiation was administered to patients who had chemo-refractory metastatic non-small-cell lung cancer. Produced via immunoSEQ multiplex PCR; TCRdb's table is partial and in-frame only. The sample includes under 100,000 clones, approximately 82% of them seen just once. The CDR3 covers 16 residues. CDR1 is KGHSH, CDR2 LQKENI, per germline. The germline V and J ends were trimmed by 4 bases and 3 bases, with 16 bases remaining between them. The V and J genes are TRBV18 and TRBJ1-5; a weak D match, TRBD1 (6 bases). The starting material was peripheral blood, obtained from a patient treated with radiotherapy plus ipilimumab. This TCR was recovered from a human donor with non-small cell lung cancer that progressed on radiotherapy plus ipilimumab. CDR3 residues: CASSQSGTRYNQPQHF. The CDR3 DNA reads TGTGCCAGCTCACAGTCCGGGACACGATACAATCAGCCCCAGCATTTT. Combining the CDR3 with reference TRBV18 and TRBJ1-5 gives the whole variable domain NAGVMQNPRHLVRRRGQEARLRCSPMKGHSHVYWYRQLPEEGLKFMVYLQKENIIDESGMPKERFSAEFPKEGPSILRIQQVVRGDSAAYFCASSQSGTRYNQPQHFGDGTRLSIL.